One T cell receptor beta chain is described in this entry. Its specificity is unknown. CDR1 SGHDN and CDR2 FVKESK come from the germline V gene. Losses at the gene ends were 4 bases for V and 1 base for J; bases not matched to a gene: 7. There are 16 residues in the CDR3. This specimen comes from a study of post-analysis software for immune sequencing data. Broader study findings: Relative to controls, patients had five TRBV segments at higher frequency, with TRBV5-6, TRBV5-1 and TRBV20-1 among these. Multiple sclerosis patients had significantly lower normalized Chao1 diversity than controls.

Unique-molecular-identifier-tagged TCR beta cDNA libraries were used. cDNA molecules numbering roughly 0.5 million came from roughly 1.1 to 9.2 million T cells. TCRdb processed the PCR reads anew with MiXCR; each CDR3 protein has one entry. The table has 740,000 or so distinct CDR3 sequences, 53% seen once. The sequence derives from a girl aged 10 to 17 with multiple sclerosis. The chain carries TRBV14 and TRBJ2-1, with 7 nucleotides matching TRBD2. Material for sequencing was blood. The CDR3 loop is CASSPRGRTSYNEQFF. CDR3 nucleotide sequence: TGTGCCAGCAGCCCGCGGGGGAGGACATCCTACAATGAGCAGTTCTTC.